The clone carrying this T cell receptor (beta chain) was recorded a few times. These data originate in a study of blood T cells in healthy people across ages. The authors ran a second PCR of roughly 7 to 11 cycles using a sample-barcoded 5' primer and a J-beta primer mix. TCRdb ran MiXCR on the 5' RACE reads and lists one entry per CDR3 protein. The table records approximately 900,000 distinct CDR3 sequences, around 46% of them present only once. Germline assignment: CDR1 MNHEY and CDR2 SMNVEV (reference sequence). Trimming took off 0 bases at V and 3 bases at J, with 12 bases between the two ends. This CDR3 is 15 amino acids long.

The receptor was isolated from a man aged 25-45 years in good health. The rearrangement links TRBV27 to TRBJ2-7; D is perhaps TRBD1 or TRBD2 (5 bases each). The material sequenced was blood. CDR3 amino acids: CASSLSGTADYEQYF. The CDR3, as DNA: TGTGCCAGCAGTTTATCCGGGACGGCGGACTACGAGCAGTACTTC.